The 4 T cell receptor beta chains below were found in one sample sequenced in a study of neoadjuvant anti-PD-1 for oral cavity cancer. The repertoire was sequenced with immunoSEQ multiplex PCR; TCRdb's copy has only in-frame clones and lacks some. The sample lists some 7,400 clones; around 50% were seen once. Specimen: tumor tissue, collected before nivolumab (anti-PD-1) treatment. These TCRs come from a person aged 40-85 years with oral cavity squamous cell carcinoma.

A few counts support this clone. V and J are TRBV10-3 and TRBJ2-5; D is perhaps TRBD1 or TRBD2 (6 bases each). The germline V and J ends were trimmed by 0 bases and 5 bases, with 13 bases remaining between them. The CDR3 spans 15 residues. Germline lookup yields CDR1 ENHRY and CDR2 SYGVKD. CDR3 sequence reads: CAISESGGHSETQYF. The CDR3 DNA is TGTGCCATCAGTGAGTCGGGGGGACACTCGGAGACCCAGTACTTC.

The CDR3 nucleotides read TGTGCCAGTAGTCTGGGCGGGAGTATGACAGATACGCAGTATTTT. It translates to CASSLGGSMTDTQYF. The chain links TRBV19 to TRBJ2-3; 7 bases are a match to TRBD2. J lost 3 bases, V lost 5 bases, and 8 bases had no gene match. Germline-derived CDR1 and CDR2 are LNHDA and SQIVND (reference sequence). The CDR3 loop spans 15 amino acids.

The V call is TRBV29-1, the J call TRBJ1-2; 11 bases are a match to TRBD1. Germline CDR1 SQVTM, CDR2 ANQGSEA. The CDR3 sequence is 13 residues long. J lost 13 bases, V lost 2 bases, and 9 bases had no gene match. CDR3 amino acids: CSVELGTGGLVTF. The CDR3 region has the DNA TGCAGCGTTGAATTAGGGACAGGGGGATTAGTCACCTTC.

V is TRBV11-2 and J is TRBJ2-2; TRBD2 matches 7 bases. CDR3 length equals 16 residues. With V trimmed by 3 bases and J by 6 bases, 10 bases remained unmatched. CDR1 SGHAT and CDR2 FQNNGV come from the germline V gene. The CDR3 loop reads CASSLGGSYRSGELFF. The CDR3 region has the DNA TGTGCCAGCAGCTTGGGCGGGAGTTATCGATCCGGGGAGCTGTTTTTT. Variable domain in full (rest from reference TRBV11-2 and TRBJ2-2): EAGVAQSPRYKIIEKRQSVAFWCNPISGHATLYWYQQILGQGPKLLIQFQNNGVVDDSQLPKDRFSAERLKGVDSTLKIQPAKLEDSAVYLCASSLGGSYRSGELFFGEGSRLTVL.